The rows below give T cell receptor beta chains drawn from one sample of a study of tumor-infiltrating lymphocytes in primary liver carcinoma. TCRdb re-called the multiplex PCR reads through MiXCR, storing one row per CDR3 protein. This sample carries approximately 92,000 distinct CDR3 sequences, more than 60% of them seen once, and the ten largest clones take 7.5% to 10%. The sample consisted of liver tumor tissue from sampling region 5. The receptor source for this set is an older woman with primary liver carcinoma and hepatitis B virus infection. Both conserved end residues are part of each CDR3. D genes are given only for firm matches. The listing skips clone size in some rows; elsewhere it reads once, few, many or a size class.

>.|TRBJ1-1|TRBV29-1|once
TGCAGCGTTAGCCCGAGACAGAACCTGAACACTGAAGCTTTCTTT
CSVSPRQNLNTEAFF
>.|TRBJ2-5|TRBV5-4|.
TGTGCCAGCAGTTGTCAAGAGACCCAGTACTTC
CASSCQETQYF
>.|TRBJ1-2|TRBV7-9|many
TGTGCCAGCAGCTTGGACTCAAAGGGCTACACCTTC
CASSLDSKGYTF
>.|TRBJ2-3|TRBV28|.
TGTGCCAGCTGTCGAGGGATCCCTGGACAACAGTATTTT
CASCRGIPGQQYF
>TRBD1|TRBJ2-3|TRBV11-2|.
TGTGCCAGCGGCTTAGCCGGACAGGCGAACACAGACACGCAGTATTTT
CASGLAGQANTDTQYF
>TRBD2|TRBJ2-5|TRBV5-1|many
TGCGCCAGCGGGACTAGCGGGAGTTTAGGAGAGACCCAGTACTTC
CASGTSGSLGETQYF
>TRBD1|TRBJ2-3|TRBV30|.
TGTGCCTGGAGTGCGGACAGGGAAGTTTCTCGGGCATTCACAGATACGCAGTATTTT
CAWSADREVSRAFTDTQYF
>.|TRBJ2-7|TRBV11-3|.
TGTGCCAGCAGCTCAAGTCCGTACGAGCAGTACTTC
CASSSSPYEQYF
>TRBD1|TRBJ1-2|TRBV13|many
TGTGCCAGCAGCTACGACAGGGGGAGTTATGGCTACACCTTC
CASSYDRGSYGYTF
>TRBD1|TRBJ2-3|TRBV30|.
TGTGCCTGGATTAACAAAAATGTGGCAGGGGGAAGGTATTTT
CAWINKNVAGGRYF
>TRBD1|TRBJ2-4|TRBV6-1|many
TGTGCCAGCCACAGGGGGGACATTCAGTACTTC
CASHRGDIQYF
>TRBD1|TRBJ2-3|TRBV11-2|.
TGTGCCAGCACCTGGGGGAGGCAGGGGGCGGCAGATGCGCAGTATTTT
CASTWGRQGAADAQYF
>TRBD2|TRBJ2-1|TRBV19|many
TGTGCCAGTAGGAAGAGACTAGCGGGAGTTGGCAATGAGCAGTTCTTC
CASRKRLAGVGNEQFF
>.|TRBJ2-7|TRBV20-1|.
TGCAGTGCTAGATGGGGGGTATACGAGCAGTACTTC
CSARWGVYEQYF
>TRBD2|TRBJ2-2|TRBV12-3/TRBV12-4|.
TGTGCCAGCAGTCAGGGACTAGCGGGACGTGGGGAGCCATTTTTT
CASSQGLAGRGEPFF
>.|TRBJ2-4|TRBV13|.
TGTGCCAGCAGCTTACAATTGGGGGCCAAAAACATTCAGTACTTT
CASSLQLGAKNIQYF
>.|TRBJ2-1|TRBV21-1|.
TGTGCCAGCAGCCGTCCACGTAGCGTAAGCTCCTACAGTGAGCAGTTCTTC
CASSRPRSVSSYSEQFF
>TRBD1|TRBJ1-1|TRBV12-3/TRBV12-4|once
TGTGCCAGTAGCTGGGGACAGGAGGAAGGTTTCTTT
CASSWGQEEGFF
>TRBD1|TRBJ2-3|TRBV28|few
TGTGCCAGCAGTGTACCGGGACAGGGATTCACAGATACGCAGTATTTT
CASSVPGQGFTDTQYF
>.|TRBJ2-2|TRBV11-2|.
TGTGCCAGCAGCGTATCCCTGTGGGGGGCGAACACCGGGGAGCCATTTTTT
CASSVSLWGANTGEPFF
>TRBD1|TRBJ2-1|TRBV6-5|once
TGTGCCAGCAGCTCACAGGGGATCAACAATGAACAGTTCTTC
CASSSQGINNEQFF
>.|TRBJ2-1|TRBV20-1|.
TGCAGTACTAGAGCCTTTGAACATTCAGCGACTAATGAGCAGTTCTTC
CSTRAFEHSATNEQFF
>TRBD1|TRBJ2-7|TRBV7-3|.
TGTGCCAGCAGCTTACCCCGGACAGGGGGCTACGAGCAGTACTTC
CASSLPRTGGYEQYF
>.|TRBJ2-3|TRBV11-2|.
TGTACCAGCAGTTTAGATCAAGGAGATACGCAGTATTTT
CTSSLDQGDTQYF
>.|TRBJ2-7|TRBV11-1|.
TGTGCCAGCAACTTAGGCAGGAAAGAGCAGTACTTC
CASNLGRKEQYF
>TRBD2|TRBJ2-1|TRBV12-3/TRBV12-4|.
TGTGCCAGCAGTTTTTCAGGGACTAGCGGAGACGATGTGCAGTTCTTC
CASSFSGTSGDDVQFF
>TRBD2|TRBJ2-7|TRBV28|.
TGTGCCAGCAGTTTCGGCGGGGGGGAGCACTACTACGAGCAGTACTTC
CASSFGGGEHYYEQYF
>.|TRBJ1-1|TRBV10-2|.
TGCGCCAGCAGTTTCGATGGGACTGAAGCTTTCTTT
CASSFDGTEAFF
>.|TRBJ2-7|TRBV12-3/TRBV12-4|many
TGTGCCAGCAGTTTAGGGAGCTCCTACGAGCAGTACTTC
CASSLGSSYEQYF
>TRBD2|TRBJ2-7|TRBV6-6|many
TGTGCCAGCAGTTACTCGGGCGGGAGTGAATACGAGCAGTACTTC
CASSYSGGSEYEQYF
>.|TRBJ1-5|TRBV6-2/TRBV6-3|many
TGTGCCAGCAGTTCCGCAGGCGGGGTCAATCAGCCCCAGCATTTT
CASSSAGGVNQPQHF
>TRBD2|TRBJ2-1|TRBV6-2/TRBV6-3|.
TGTGCCAGCAATTACGGTGGCGGGAGATCGAATGAACAGTTCTTC
CASNYGGGRSNEQFF
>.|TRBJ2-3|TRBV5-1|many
TGCGCCAGCAGCTCCTCGGGACAAACTAGCACAGATACGCAGTATTTT
CASSSSGQTSTDTQYF
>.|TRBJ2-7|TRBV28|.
TGTGCCAGCAGTCCCATCGGTGGGGGTGTTCCTTACGAGCAGTACTTC
CASSPIGGGVPYEQYF
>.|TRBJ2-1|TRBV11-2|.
TGTGCCAACAGCTTTACCCCACTGAGGAGCTCCCACAATGAGCAATTCTTC
CANSFTPLRSSHNEQFF
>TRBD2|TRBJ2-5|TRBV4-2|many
TGTGCCAGCAGCCAAGGGACTGCGGGGGGGACCCAGTACTTC
CASSQGTAGGTQYF
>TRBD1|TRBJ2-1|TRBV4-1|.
TGCACCAGCAGCCAAACGACAGGGGGGTGGTCCGATGAACAGTTCTTC
CTSSQTTGGWSDEQFF
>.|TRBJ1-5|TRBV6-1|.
TGTGCCAGCAGTGAAATCGGCGAGGCTCAGCCCCAGCATTTT
CASSEIGEAQPQHF
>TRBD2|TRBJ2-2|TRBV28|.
TGTGCCAGCAGTCCGACTAGCGGGAACACCGGGGAGCTGTTTTTT
CASSPTSGNTGELFF
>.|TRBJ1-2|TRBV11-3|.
TGTGCCAGCAGTTTAAACACCGAGGGGCACGGCTACACCTTC
CASSLNTEGHGYTF
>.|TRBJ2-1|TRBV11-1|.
TGTGCCACCAGCTTAGCTGAGAAATTTTCCTGGAATAAGCAGTTCTTC
CATSLAEKFSWNKQFF
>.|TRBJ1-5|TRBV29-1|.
TGCAGCGCTGGGACCTCTTCTCAGTCCCAGCATTTT
CSAGTSSQSQHF
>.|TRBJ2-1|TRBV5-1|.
TGCGCCAGCACCTTGGTTGGGGACTGGAACTACAATGAGCAATTCTTC
CASTLVGDWNYNEQFF
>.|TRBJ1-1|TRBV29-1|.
TGCAGCGTTGGAGATCTCGGGAACATTGAAGCTTTCTTT
CSVGDLGNIEAFF
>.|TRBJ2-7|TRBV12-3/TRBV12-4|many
TGTGCCAGCAGACCCTCAGGACAGTACGAGCAGTACTTC
CASRPSGQYEQYF
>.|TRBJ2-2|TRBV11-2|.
TGTGCCAGCAGCTTAGATAGGACTGGGGGGCCCTTTTTT
CASSLDRTGGPFF
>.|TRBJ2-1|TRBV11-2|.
TGTGCCAACAGCTTAGGGCTAGCCTTCAATGAACAGTTCTTC
CANSLGLAFNEQFF
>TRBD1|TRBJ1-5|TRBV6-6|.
TGTGCCAACAGTTACGACAGGGCGGATCAGCCCCGGCATTTT
CANSYDRADQPRHF
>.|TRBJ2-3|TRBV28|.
TGTGCCAGCAGTTTCGAGACACTCCGCACAGATACGCAGTATTTT
CASSFETLRTDTQYF
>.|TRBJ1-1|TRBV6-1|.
TGTGCCAGCAGCCCATGGTCCAGACAGGTATTGAACACTGATGCTTCCTTT
CASSPWSRQVLNTDASF
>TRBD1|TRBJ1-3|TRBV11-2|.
TGTGCCAGCAGCTCACGCCCGGACAGGGGAGTGTACTCTGGAAGCGCCATATATTTT
CASSSRPDRGVYSGSAIYF
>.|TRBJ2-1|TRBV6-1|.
TGTGCCAGCAATCGTGGGCTGAGGCGAGACTACAATGAGCAGTTCTTC
CASNRGLRRDYNEQFF
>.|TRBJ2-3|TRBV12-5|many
TGTGCTAGTGGTTTGGTAAATAAGAATACGCAGTATTTT
CASGLVNKNTQYF
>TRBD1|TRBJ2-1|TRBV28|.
TGTGCCAGCAGTCAAACCGGGACAGGGGTGGGGGTTGGATACGGGGGAGCCTACAATGAGCAGTTCTTC
CASSQTGTGVGVGYGGAYNEQFF